This T cell receptor beta chain was sequenced in a study of OX40 agonist ivuxolimab in advanced cancers. Notes on the study in general: The investigators did not determine what antigen specificity the expanded peripheral T cells had.

Systemic immunosuppression or a history of autoimmune disease excluded patients. This clone was seen a handful of times. Antigen: not known. Data came from immunoSEQ multiplex PCR; TCRdb stores just in-frame clones and leaves some out. The repertoire consists of some 30,000 clones, with roughly 76% occurring once and the leading ten covering less than 20%. The starting material was CD4+ or CD8+ T cells sorted from blood, obtained in a trial of the OX40 agonist ivuxolimab. The clonotype was recovered from an adult with an advanced solid tumor such as melanoma, head and neck, liver or kidney cancer.

The CDR3 bases are TGTGCCAGCAGCCTCGACAGGGGAAAGACCCAGTACTTC. Translation: CASSLDRGKTQYF. V gene TRBV16 combines with J gene TRBJ2-5, with TRBD1 matching 8 bases. With 4 bases clipped from V and 6 bases from J, the junction kept 4 bases outside the gene matches. The CDR3 spans 13 residues. In germline, CDR1 is KGHSY, CDR2 FQNENV.